This TCR beta chain originates from a study of shared clonotypes between healthy human individuals. Broader study findings: Memory subsets generally showed smaller estimated richness than naive subsets did. All-four-donor shared clonotypes had higher generation probabilities than non-shared clonotypes did.

Germline V lookup: CDR1 SGHAT, CDR2 FQNNGV. This CDR3 has 14 amino acids. Trimming took off 3 bases at V and 0 bases at J, with 6 bases between the two ends. Every immunoSEQ plate was one replicate of a subset's evenly spread DNA. Data came from immunoSEQ multiplex PCR; TCRdb stores just in-frame clones and leaves some out. Here the sample spans 950,000 to 1,300,000 clones, about 76% being singletons. Concerning this clone itself: What it recognizes is unknown. Other DNA variants within this sample encode the same CDR3.

The material sequenced was memory CD4+ T cells sorted from blood. Specified subset: CD45RA-negative fraction. V usage is TRBV11-2 and J usage is TRBJ1-3; D remains ambiguous. The sequence was obtained from a man aged 18 to 29 in good health. The CDR3: CASSLGYSGNTIYF. The CDR3 region has the DNA TGTGCCAGCAGCTTGGGATACTCTGGAAACACCATATATTTT.